This T cell receptor beta chain was recovered during a study of spatial heterogeneity in lung cancer. Study outcomes and limitations: Tumor T cell coverage was estimated at roughly 7.5% for alpha and about 14% for beta chains. Higher tumor mutation counts went along with higher counts of expanded intratumoral alpha and beta TCRs.

By share, this clonotype ranks as medium-sized (0.01 to 0.1%). Antigen specificity is unknown. As an off-target read in a library built for alpha chains, this beta chain has a frequency of little significance. Individually, TCR cDNA molecules were each labelled with a unique molecular identifier. Each CDR3 protein gets one entry after TCRdb re-called the 5' RACE reads with MiXCR. The sample has about 5,600 distinct CDR3 sequences, about 8% seen once; the top ten hold over 25%. Time point specified: sample taken at primary tumor resection. This receptor was identified in a female donor with early-stage non-small cell lung cancer. Source: lung tumor tissue, taken at surgery.

The CDR3, as DNA: TGTGCCAGCGGCAAAACGGTTCAAGGAAACACCATATATTTT. It is translated as CASGKTVQGNTIYF. V gene TRBV12-3 or TRBV12-4 combines with J gene TRBJ1-3; D uncertain. Trimming removed 8 bases from V and 4 bases from J, with 15 bases in between. This CDR3 comprises 14 residues.